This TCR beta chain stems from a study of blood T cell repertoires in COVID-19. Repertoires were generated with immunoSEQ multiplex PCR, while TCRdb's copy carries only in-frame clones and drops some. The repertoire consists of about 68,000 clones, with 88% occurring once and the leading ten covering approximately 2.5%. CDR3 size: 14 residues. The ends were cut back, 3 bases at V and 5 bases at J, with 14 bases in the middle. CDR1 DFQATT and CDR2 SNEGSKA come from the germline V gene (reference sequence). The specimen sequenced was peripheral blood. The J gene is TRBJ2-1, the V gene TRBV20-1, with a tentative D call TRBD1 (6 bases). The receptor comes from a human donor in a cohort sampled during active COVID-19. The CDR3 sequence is CSASLYQGNNEQFF. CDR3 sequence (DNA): TGCAGTGCTAGTCTTTACCAGGGGAACAATGAGCAGTTCTTC.